This T cell receptor beta chain is from a study of OX40 agonist ivuxolimab in advanced cancers. The germline CDR1 and CDR2 sequences are KGHSH and LQKENI. Trimming removed 0 bases at V and 8 bases at J, with 16 bases between. CDR3 size: 16 residues. Sequenced by immunoSEQ multiplex PCR; TCRdb stores in-frame clones only, minus some. In the table there are fewer than 60,000 clones, 70% to 90% of which are singletons. Overall study results and limits: Among patients with partial responses at 0.1-3.0 mg/kg, clonal expansion was among the lowest.

To note about this clone: The antigen is unknown.

At cycle 4 day 1, cycle 7 day 1, and baseline, blood was sampled. Sequenced material: CD4+ or CD8+ T cells sorted from blood, taken in a trial of the OX40 agonist ivuxolimab. The rearrangement uses TRBV18 and TRBJ1-4; D remains unclear. The TCR sequence derives from an adult with an advanced solid tumor such as melanoma, head and neck, liver or kidney cancer. In DNA, the CDR3 is TGTGCCAGCTCACCACCAAACCCTCGAAACGAGGAAAAACTGTTTTTT. Its translation: CASSPPNPRNEEKLFF.